This T cell receptor (beta chain) appears in the sequencing data of a study of T cells in Graves' hyperthyroidism and ophthalmopathy. Trimming cost V 6 bases and J 6 bases, with 18 bases left between them. Germline V gene sequence: CDR1 SGHVS, CDR2 FQNEAQ. The CDR3 spans 14 residues. Orbital computed tomography and thyroid ultrasound, together with serum TRAb and thyroxine and clinical symptoms, were used for diagnoses. Using RNA transcripts as the source, TCR beta CDR3 regions were amplified. RT-PCR in the first round (using the HTBI primer set) targeted the TCR CDR3. TCRdb ran MiXCR on the multiplex PCR reads and lists one entry per CDR3 protein. The profile shows 300,000 to 500,000 distinct CDR3 sequences, over 13% of them singletons.

The sequenced sample was blood. The rearrangement uses TRBV7-8 and TRBJ2-7; D is unresolved. The source of this sequence is a man aged 50 to 59 with Graves' ophthalmopathy. For the CDR3, the DNA is TGTGCCAGCAGTGTAGAGTACGCGAGCAGCGAGCAGTACTTC. This gives the protein CASSVEYASSEQYF. Complete variable domain (other parts from reference TRBV7-8 and TRBJ2-7): GAGVSQSPRYKVAKRGQDVALRCDPISGHVSLFWYQQALGQGPEFLTYFQNEAQLDKSGLPSDRFFAERPEGSVSTLKIQRTQQEDSAVYLCASSVEYASSEQYFGPGTRLTVT.